This T cell receptor (beta chain) came from a study of blood T cells in healthy people across ages. Study-wide context: Template-switching capture recovered about one barcoded beta molecule per two T cells.

Germline V CDR1 and CDR2: SGHRS, YFSETQ. Between the trimmed V and J ends, which lost 0 bases and 0 bases, there was a span of 9 bases. CDR3 length: 15 amino acids. The study isolated at least 7 million PBMCs from each sample. The extraction recovered at least 5.5 micrograms of total RNA per sample. Then a second PCR, running about 6 to 12 cycles, was carried out with a sample-barcoded 5' primer and a J-beta primer mix. MiXCR was run by TCRdb on the 5' RACE reads, yielding one entry per CDR3 protein. The sample yields 550,000 to 800,000 distinct CDR3 sequences, around 21% seen once. Overall study results and limits: Calculation of diversity from one million T cells yielded estimates considered to be underestimates.

This clonotype was observed a handful of times. Its matching antigen is unknown. The receptor was isolated from a man between 70 and 80 years old in good health. The material sequenced was blood. This chain links TRBV5-1 with TRBJ1-1, with D possibly being TRBD1 (5 bases). CDR3 loop: CASSLGTGVNTEAFF. The CDR3 bases are TGCGCCAGCAGCTTGGGTACGGGGGTGAACACTGAAGCTTTCTTT.